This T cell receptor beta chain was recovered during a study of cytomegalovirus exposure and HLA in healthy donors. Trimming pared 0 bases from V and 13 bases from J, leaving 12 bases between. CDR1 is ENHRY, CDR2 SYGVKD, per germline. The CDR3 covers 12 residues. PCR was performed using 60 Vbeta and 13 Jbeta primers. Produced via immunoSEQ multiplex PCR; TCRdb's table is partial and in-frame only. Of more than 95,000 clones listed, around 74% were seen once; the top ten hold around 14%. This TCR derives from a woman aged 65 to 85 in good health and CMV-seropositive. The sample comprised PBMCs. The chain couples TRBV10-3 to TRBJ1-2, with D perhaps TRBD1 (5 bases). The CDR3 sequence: CAISESSGSGTF. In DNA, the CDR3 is TGTGCCATCAGTGAGTCGTCAGGGTCAGGCACCTTC.